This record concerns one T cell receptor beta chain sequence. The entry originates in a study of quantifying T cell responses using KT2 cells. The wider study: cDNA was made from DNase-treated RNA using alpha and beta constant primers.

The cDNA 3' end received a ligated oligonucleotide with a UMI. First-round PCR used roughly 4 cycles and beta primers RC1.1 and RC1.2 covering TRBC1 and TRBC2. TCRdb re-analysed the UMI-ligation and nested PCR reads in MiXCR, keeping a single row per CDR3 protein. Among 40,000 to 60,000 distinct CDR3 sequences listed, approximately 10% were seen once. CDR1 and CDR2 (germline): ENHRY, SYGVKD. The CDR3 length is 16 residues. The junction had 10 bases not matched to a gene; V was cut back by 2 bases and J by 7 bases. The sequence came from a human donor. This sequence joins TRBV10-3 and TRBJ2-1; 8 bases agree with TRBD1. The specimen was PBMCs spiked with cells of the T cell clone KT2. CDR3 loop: CAISEPQGAWGNEQFF. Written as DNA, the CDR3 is TGTGCCATCAGTGAGCCTCAGGGGGCGTGGGGAAATGAGCAGTTCTTC.